Shown below are 29 T cell receptor beta chains from a single sample sequenced in a study of T cell responses to AZD1222 COVID-19 vaccine. Generated by immunoSEQ multiplex PCR, the TCRdb table keeps only in-frame clones and is missing some. The table shows about 97,000 clones, with 87% occurring only once. The sequencing used peripheral blood, collected 28 days after the second AZD1222 dose. The origin of the receptors is an adult who received the AZD1222 COVID-19 vaccine.

The chain recombines TRBV5-5 with TRBJ1-4; the D gene is possibly TRBD1 (5 bases). This CDR3 is 14 amino acids long. V was trimmed by 2 bases and J by 5 bases, leaving 10 bases between them. Germline V gene data show CDR1 as SGHKS and CDR2 as YYEKEE (reference sequence). The CDR3 loop reads CASSFSHRNEKLFF. CDR3 nucleotide sequence: TGTGCCAGCAGCTTTTCTCACAGGAATGAAAAACTGTTTTTT. Full variable domain (remainder filled in from reference TRBV5-5 and TRBJ1-4): DAGVTQSPTHLIKTRGQQVTLRCSPISGHKSVSWYQQVLGQGPQFIFQYYEKEERGRGNFPDRFSARQFPNYSSELNVNALLLGDSALYLCASSFSHRNEKLFFGSGTQLSVL.

This chain joins TRBV9 and TRBJ2-2; perhaps TRBD1 as D (6 bases). Germline CDR1 and CDR2: SGDLS and YYNGEE. V lost 3 bases, J lost 1 base, and 7 bases lay in between. The CDR3 is made up of 14 amino acids. CDR3 DNA sequence: TGTGCCAGCAGCGGGACAGTGAACACCGGGGAGCTGTTTTTT. It translates to CASSGTVNTGELFF.

The chain has TRBV28 and TRBJ1-5, with D unresolved. There are 13 residues in the CDR3. Germline V lookup: CDR1 MDHEN, CDR2 SYDVKM. V lost 5 bases and J 9 bases, leaving 14 bases between the germline ends. CDR3 DNA sequence: TGTGCCAGCAGTCTTCTCAGTAACACGCCCCAGCATTTT. It yields the protein CASSLLSNTPQHF.

The chain combines TRBV6-2 or TRBV6-3 with TRBJ2-7, with 9 nucleotides matching TRBD1. V shed 5 bases, J shed 2 bases, and the junction held 10 bases outside the gene matches. Germline V gives CDR1 MNHEY, CDR2 SVGEGT. The CDR3 loop spans 16 amino acids. CDR3 DNA sequence: TGTGCCAGCAGTACTTCAATCGGACAGGGGACCTACGAGCAGTACTTC. It translates to CASSTSIGQGTYEQYF.

The gene calls are TRBV24-1 and TRBJ2-2; 7 bases match TRBD1. In germline, CDR1 is KGHDR, CDR2 SFDVKD. The CDR3 spans 14 residues. J lost 4 bases, V lost 5 bases, and 3 bases had no gene match. CDR3 sequence reads: CATSGDRATGELFF. The CDR3 nucleotides read TGTGCCACCAGTGGAGACAGGGCCACCGGGGAGCTGTTTTTT.

This clone was seen more than once but under ten times. The chain uses TRBV5-4 and TRBJ2-2; tentative D call: TRBD2 (6 bases). The germline V gene encodes CDR1 SGHNT and CDR2 YYREEE (reference sequence). This CDR3 spans 15 amino acids. Trimming shortened V by 4 bases and J by 3 bases, and 13 bases separated the two germline ends. CDR3 nucleotides: TGTGCCAGCAGCCCCCGAGGAGGGGACACCGGGGAGCTGTTTTTT. It translates to CASSPRGGDTGELFF.

The chain uses TRBV15 and TRBJ2-3; D is perhaps TRBD1 (6 bases). CDR3 length: 14 amino acids. CDR1 and CDR2 (germline): LNHNV, YYDKDF (reference sequence). Deletions cut 2 bases from V and 8 bases from J, with 14 bases between. The CDR3: CATSRNREGGTQYF. CDR3 in DNA: TGTGCCACCAGCAGAAACAGGGAAGGAGGTACGCAGTATTTT.

This chain links TRBV6-5 with TRBJ2-7; no definite D call. V lost 2 bases, J lost 0 bases, and 14 bases lay in between. The germline CDR1 and CDR2 sequences are MNHEY and SVGAGI. CDR3 length: 16 residues. CDR3 amino acids: CASSYPGRFLSYEQYF. CDR3 nucleotide sequence: TGTGCCAGCAGTTACCCTGGACGGTTCCTCTCCTACGAGCAGTACTTC.

The chain employs TRBV28 and TRBJ2-1; 13 bases align to TRBD2. V dropped 5 bases and J dropped 7; count of bases not matched to a gene: 11. CDR1 and CDR2 from the germline V gene are MDHEN and SYDVKM. The CDR3 is 17 residues long. The CDR3 coding sequence is TGTGCCAGCAGTGTGGGGACGGGACTAGCGGGAAGGAATGAGCAGTTCTTC. Translated, it gives CASSVGTGLAGRNEQFF.

This clone has just one count. V gene TRBV5-1 combines with J gene TRBJ1-2; D possibly corresponds to TRBD1 (6 bases). V lost 4 bases and J 3 bases, leaving 13 bases between the germline ends. Germline lookup yields CDR1 SGHRS and CDR2 YFSETQ. The length of the CDR3 is 14 residues. In nucleotides, the CDR3 is TGCGCCAGCAGCAATGGACAGTCTTACTATGGCTACACCTTC. It is translated as CASSNGQSYYGYTF.

The chain employs TRBV18 and TRBJ2-7; TRBD1 matches 8 bases. CDR1 and CDR2 (germline): KGHSH, LQKENI. The CDR3 is made up of 14 amino acids. With V trimmed by 5 bases and J by 4 bases, 7 bases remained unmatched. The CDR3 nucleotides read TGTGCCAGCTCAGACAGGGGAATCACTTACGAGCAGTACTTC. Its protein is CASSDRGITYEQYF.

The rearrangement links TRBV19 to TRBJ2-6, with D perhaps TRBD1 or TRBD2 (6 bases each). The CDR3 spans 16 residues. CDR1 is LNHDA and CDR2 is SQIVND in the germline V gene (reference sequence). Trimming stripped 5 bases from V and 2 bases from J, with 13 bases between. CDR3 in DNA: TGTGCCAGTAGTCTCATTGGGGGGCCTGGGGCCAACGTCCTGACTTTC. Its translation is CASSLIGGPGANVLTF.

The chain links TRBV18 to TRBJ2-7; D is ambiguous. V lost 6 bases and J lost 6, with 12 bases in between. CDR3 length: 12 amino acids. Germline assignment: CDR1 KGHSH and CDR2 LQKENI. CDR3: CASSLQVGEQYF. In DNA, the CDR3 is TGTGCCAGCTCCCTCCAAGTAGGCGAGCAGTACTTC.

The chain combines TRBV29-1 with TRBJ2-3; 7 nucleotides match TRBD2. CDR1 and CDR2 from the germline V gene are SQVTM and ANQGSEA. J gave up 1 base and V 7 bases, and 5 bases lay outside the gene matches. The CDR3 consists of 13 residues. Written as DNA, the CDR3 is TGCAGCGAGGGAGGGTCCGGCACAGATACGCAGTATTTT. Translated: CSEGGSGTDTQYF.

The V and J genes are TRBV9 and TRBJ2-7; 9 positions match TRBD2. V dropped 4 bases and J dropped 3; count of bases not matched to a gene: 8. This CDR3 contains 15 residues. CDR1 SGDLS and CDR2 YYNGEE come from the germline V gene. This CDR3 is CASSPTGTSSYEQYF. The CDR3 DNA reads TGTGCCAGCAGCCCCACCGGGACTAGCAGCTACGAGCAGTACTTC.

This rearrangement joins TRBV3-1 (or the pseudogene TRBV3-2) to TRBJ1-2; no clear D gene. Trimming stripped 7 bases from V and 2 bases from J, with 8 bases between. Germline lookup yields CDR1 LGHDT and CDR2 YNNKEL (reference sequence). This CDR3 contains 12 residues. The CDR3 nucleotides read TGTGCCAGCATGGGCGGAAACTATGGCTACACCTTC. Protein sequence: CASMGGNYGYTF.

This sequence joins TRBV30 and TRBJ1-2; D gene unclear. Trimming took 6 bases from V and 4 from J, leaving 21 bases between them. The CDR3 consists of 15 residues. Germline values: CDR1 GTSNPN, CDR2 SVGIG (reference sequence). The CDR3 is CACPPIDLRAYGYTF. CDR3 bases: TGTGCCTGCCCGCCTATTGACTTGAGGGCCTATGGCTACACCTTC.

This clone showed up just once. V gene TRBV29-1 combines with J gene TRBJ2-3; 7 bases are shared with TRBD2. The V and J ends lost 7 bases and 3 bases, in that order; junction bases with no gene match: 13. Per germline, CDR1 SQVTM and CDR2 ANQGSEA. The length of the CDR3 is 15 residues. The CDR3 spells CSGKGRAYPTDTQYF. The CDR3 region has the DNA TGCAGCGGCAAGGGGAGGGCTTACCCAACAGATACGCAGTATTTT.

This clone has just a few counts. V is TRBV6-5 and J is TRBJ1-2; D possibly corresponds to TRBD1 (5 bases). The V gene's germline CDR1 is MNHEY and CDR2 SVGAGI. Trimming removed 2 bases at V and 8 bases at J, with 18 bases between. This CDR3 comprises 15 residues. DNA of the CDR3: TGTGCCAGCAGTTACGGAAGGGACGGGGCGGAGGGCTACACCTTC. It encodes CASSYGRDGAEGYTF.

The rearrangement uses TRBV27 and TRBJ2-3; D is unresolved. The V gene's germline CDR1 is MNHEY and CDR2 SMNVEV (reference sequence). V lost 0 bases, J lost 0 bases, and 10 bases lay in between. CDR3 length equals 16 residues. The CDR3 loop is CASSLSPGPSTDTQYF. CDR3 nucleotide sequence: TGTGCCAGCAGTTTATCACCCGGGCCTAGCACAGATACGCAGTATTTT.

The CDR3 DNA reads as TGTGCCAGCAGCTTGTACTGGAAAGAGACCCAGTACTTC. As protein: CASSLYWKETQYF. This chain joins TRBV5-5 and TRBJ2-5, with unresolved D. The germline gives CDR1 SGHKS, CDR2 YYEKEE (reference sequence). The length of the CDR3 is 13 residues. V was clipped by 1 base and J by 3 bases, with 7 bases between them. The full variable domain, rest sourced from reference TRBV5-5 and TRBJ2-5, is DAGVTQSPTHLIKTRGQQVTLRCSPISGHKSVSWYQQVLGQGPQFIFQYYEKEERGRGNFPDRFSARQFPNYSSELNVNALLLGDSALYLCASSLYWKETQYFGPGTRLLVL.

The chain combines TRBV19 with TRBJ2-1; D is perhaps TRBD2 (5 bases). The V gene's germline CDR1 is LNHDA and CDR2 SQIVND (reference sequence). Trimming shortened V by 3 bases and J by 5 bases, and 17 bases separated the two germline ends. The CDR3 totals 16 residues. For the CDR3, the DNA is TGTGCCAGTAGTATTGGTCCCAGGAGGTTGAACAATGAGCAGTTCTTC. Amino acids: CASSIGPRRLNNEQFF.

The chain recombines TRBV29-1 with TRBJ2-1; D ambiguous. CDR3 length: 14 amino acids. Trimming removed 4 bases from V and 0 bases from J, with 10 bases in between. The germline V gene has CDR1 SQVTM and CDR2 ANQGSEA. CDR3 loop: CSVVGRSSYNEQFF. The DNA for the CDR3 is TGCAGCGTTGTAGGTAGGTCCTCCTACAATGAGCAGTTCTTC.

The chain has TRBV6-1 and TRBJ1-1; D call uncertain. The CDR3 runs 15 residues. V was shortened by 2 bases and J by 1 base, with 11 bases between the two germline ends. Germline V CDR1 and CDR2: MNHNS, SASEGT. The CDR3 is CASSELGFQNTEAFF. The CDR3, as DNA: TGTGCCAGCAGTGAACTTGGTTTTCAGAACACTGAAGCTTTCTTT.

This chain joins TRBV4-1 and TRBJ1-6; 7 bases fit TRBD1. The CDR3 totals 13 residues. Germline CDR1 is MGHRA and CDR2 is YSYEKL. The V segment lost 5 bases and the J segment 14 bases; nucleotides outside the gene matches: 9. DNA for the CDR3: TGCGCCAGCAGCGCAAGGGGGCTTTCGTCCCTCCACTTT. Its protein product is CASSARGLSSLHF.

The rearrangement joins TRBV10-3 to TRBJ2-5; D is perhaps TRBD1 (6 bases). The CDR3 extends over 16 amino acids. Trimming stripped 4 bases from V and 2 bases from J, with 17 bases between. Germline-derived CDR1 and CDR2 are ENHRY and SYGVKD. Here the CDR3 reads CAISAVVHGQQETQYF. CDR3 nucleotides: TGTGCCATCAGTGCAGTGGTACATGGACAGCAAGAGACCCAGTACTTC.

This chain connects TRBV10-3 to TRBJ1-1, with TRBD1 matching over 7 bases. CDR3 length: 14 amino acids. Looked up from germline, CDR1 is ENHRY and CDR2 is SYGVKD. J was trimmed by 4 bases and V by 5 bases; bases with no gene match: 7. CDR3 sequence (DNA): TGTGCCATCAGTTCACAGGGGCAGGGCACTGAAGCTTTCTTT. Translation: CAISSQGQGTEAFF.

The gene calls are TRBV6-5 and TRBJ1-1; D call uncertain. Trimming shortened V by 2 bases and J by 1 base, and 2 bases separated the two germline ends. Germline V gives CDR1 MNHEY, CDR2 SVGAGI. The CDR3 totals 12 residues. CDR3 nucleotides: TGTGCCAGCAGTTACAGGAACACTGAAGCTTTCTTT. Residues: CASSYRNTEAFF.

DNA for the CDR3: TGTGCCTGGAGGGCGAGCTCCTACAATGAGCAGTTCTTC. Amino acids: CAWRASSYNEQFF. The rearrangement uses TRBV30 and TRBJ2-1; D remains ambiguous. The V gene's germline CDR1 is GTSNPN and CDR2 SVGIG (reference sequence). V was trimmed by 3 bases and J by 0 bases, leaving 6 bases between them. This CDR3 spans 13 amino acids.